This T cell receptor beta chain comes out of a study of control samples from healthy donors and cancer patients. Method: immunoSEQ multiplex PCR; TCRdb's copy keeps in-frame clones and lacks some. The table has about 160,000 clones, roughly 95% seen once. V shed 2 bases, J shed 3 bases, and the junction held 6 bases outside the gene matches. There are 16 residues in the CDR3. CDR1 and CDR2 (germline): MNHNY, SVGAGI (reference sequence). The chain has TRBV6-6 and TRBJ2-3; 9 bases align to TRBD1. The TCR sequence derives from a woman aged 30 to 39 in good health. Specimen: blood. The CDR3 loop is CASSYPQGARTDTQYF. DNA for the CDR3: TGTGCCAGCAGTTACCCACAGGGGGCTCGTACAGATACGCAGTATTTT.